This T cell receptor (beta chain) was found in a study of cytomegalovirus exposure and HLA in healthy donors. Study background: Approximately 77 million unique TCRs from HLA-typed donors were held in an early release of data.

13 Jbeta primers and 60 Vbeta primers were used for the PCR. Measured with immunoSEQ multiplex PCR; TCRdb has only the in-frame clones, and not every one. The sample contains about 72,000 clones, about four fifths of which appear only once. About this clone: Antigen unknown.

Broader study findings: CMV serostatus was the only recorded immune exposure for donors.

Trimming stripped 2 bases from V and 1 base from J, with 9 bases between. The CDR3 contains 16 residues. Germline CDR1 reads SGHTA; CDR2 reads FQGNSA. The sequenced material came from PBMCs. The sequence came from a man aged 18 to 35 in good health and CMV-seronegative. The V and J genes are TRBV7-2 and TRBJ2-6; D may be TRBD1 (5 bases). CDR3 bases: TGTGCCAGCAGCTTACAGGGTCTGTCTGGGGCCAACGTCCTGACTTTC. This codes for CASSLQGLSGANVLTF.